This T cell receptor (beta chain) appears in the sequencing data of a study of persistence of HIV-infected CD4 T cells. Study-wide points: TCR analyses could not target the rare provirus-carrying CMV-responding cells.

Nonspecific anti-CD3/anti-CD28 bead stimulation represents the broad CD4+ T cell repertoire. CD4+ T cells upregulating both CD40 ligand and CD69 were sorted as responding cells. For around 17 hours, CD8-depleted PBMCs received anti-CD28/CD49d costimulation, a CD40-blocking antibody and enfuvirtide. The V and J ends lost 1 base and 5 bases respectively, with 9 bases between them. This CDR3 has 13 amino acids. Per the germline V gene, CDR1 is SQVTM and CDR2 is ANQGSEA. The libraries were made with immunoSEQ version 4 in survey mode. Clones were read by immunoSEQ multiplex PCR, and TCRdb kept only the in-frame ones, dropping some. Among 40,000 or so clones, 88% were seen once, and the ten largest hold 0.4% to 0.6%. With regard to this clone: Its antigen remains unknown.

The material was CD4+ T cells sorted from PBMCs after approximately 20-hour stimulation, obtained from a patient who received antiretroviral therapy. This clonotype originated in an adult woman with HIV who was CMV-seropositive. V is TRBV29-1 and J is TRBJ2-1; D is ambiguous. The CDR3 nucleotides read TGCAGCGTTGAAGGGGCCGAACACAATGAGCAGTTCTTC. This translates into CSVEGAEHNEQFF.